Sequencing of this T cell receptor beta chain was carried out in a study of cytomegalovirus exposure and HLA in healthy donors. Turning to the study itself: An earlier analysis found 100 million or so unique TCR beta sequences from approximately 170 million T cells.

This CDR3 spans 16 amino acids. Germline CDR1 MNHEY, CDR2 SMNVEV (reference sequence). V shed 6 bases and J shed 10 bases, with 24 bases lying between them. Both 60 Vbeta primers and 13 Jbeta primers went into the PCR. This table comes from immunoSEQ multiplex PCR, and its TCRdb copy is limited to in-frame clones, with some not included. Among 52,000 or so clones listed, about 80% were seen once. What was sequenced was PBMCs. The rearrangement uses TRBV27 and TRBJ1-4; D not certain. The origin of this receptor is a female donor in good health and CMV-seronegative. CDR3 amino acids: CASRINARAGSGKLFF. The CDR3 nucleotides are TGTGCCAGCAGAATCAATGCTAGGGCCGGGAGCGGAAAACTGTTTTTT.